The TCR beta chain described here comes from a study of cytomegalovirus exposure and HLA in healthy donors. Across the whole study: According to later analysis, the same platform produced the 100 to 150 validation and some 680 first-cohort repertoires.

The CDR3 has 15 amino acids. V shed 5 bases, J shed 7 bases, and the junction held 11 bases outside the gene matches. The germline gives CDR1 MNHEY, CDR2 SMNVEV (reference sequence). Study-level points and caveats: It was confirmed in vitro that a few of the CMV-associated chains were specific for CMV antigens.

Profiling relied on immunoSEQ multiplex PCR, and the TCRdb table lists in-frame clones only, not all of them. The data contain about 73,000 clones, approximately 95% of them seen just once; the ten biggest clones take up 3% to 3.5%. Turning to this clone: Antigen unknown.

The gene calls are TRBV27 and TRBJ1-3; 7 bases match TRBD1. This clonotype was sampled from a man aged 18 to 29 in good health and CMV-seronegative. The sequenced material came from PBMCs. CDR3 coding DNA: TGTGCCAGCAGTCCTACCGGGACAGCCGGTAACACCATATATTTT. It specifies CASSPTGTAGNTIYF.